A selection of T cell receptor beta chains follows, all from one sample in a study of Ad26.COV2.S vaccination and SARS-CoV-2 variants. The assay was immunoSEQ multiplex PCR, and TCRdb's table has in-frame clones only and misses some. The sample has 380,000 or so clones; about 88% are singletons. The sequencing used peripheral blood, collected in a trial of Ad26.COV2.S vaccine versus placebo. These receptors originate from a person between 18 and 65 years old who received the Ad26.COV2.S COVID-19 vaccine or a placebo. CDR3s include the opening cysteine and the closing phenylalanine or tryptophan. A D gene is named only where the DNA matches it firmly. Expanded clones are given a class, and other clones once, few, many or no size at all.

d_call cdr3_length j_call clone_size v_call cdr3_nt cdr3_aa
TRBD1 16 TRBJ1-1 once TRBV7-8 TGTGCCAGCAGCTTAGGTGGGACAGCCATGAACACTGAAGCTTTCTTT CASSLGGTAMNTEAFF
TRBD1 14 TRBJ1-1 . TRBV9 TGTGCCAGCAGCGAGCGGACAGGGGTCACTGAAGCTTTCTTT CASSERTGVTEAFF
. 15 TRBJ2-1 . TRBV30 TGTACCTGGAGCACGACTGTAAACTCCTACAATGAGCAGTTCTTC CTWSTTVNSYNEQFF
. 14 TRBJ2-7 few TRBV5-1 TGCGCCAGCAGCTCGACGCCGGGACACTACGAGCAGTACTTC CASSSTPGHYEQYF
TRBD2 15 TRBJ2-3 few TRBV9 TGTGCCAGCAATACCGGGACTACCGGCGGAGATACGCAGTATTTT CASNTGTTGGDTQYF
TRBD1 15 TRBJ1-5 once TRBV7-6 TGTGCCAGCAGCTTCGGGGACAGTCCGAATCAGCCCCAGCATTTT CASSFGDSPNQPQHF
. 15 TRBJ2-7 . TRBV6-5 TGTGCCAGCAGTTACTCCCTTCAGGCCGCCTACGAGCAGTACTTC CASSYSLQAAYEQYF
TRBD1 16 TRBJ2-2 . TRBV5-1 TGCGCCAGCAGCTTGGAAGGCAGGGGGCTGACCGGGGAGCTGTTTTTT CASSLEGRGLTGELFF
TRBD2 16 TRBJ2-5 . TRBV5-4 TGTGCCAGCAGTTCCACTGGCACGGGGGGAAAAGAGACCCAGTACTTC CASSSTGTGGKETQYF
TRBD1 16 TRBJ1-1 . TRBV4-3 TGCGCCAGCAGCCAAGAGATCGACAGGGGGAACACTGAAGCTTTCTTT CASSQEIDRGNTEAFF
. 13 TRBJ2-3 . TRBV9 TGTGCCAGCAGAGGGGGGAGCACAGATACGCAGTATTTT CASRGGSTDTQYF
. 14 TRBJ2-1 . TRBV27 TGTGCCAGCAGTTTACGGGGATCCTACAATGAGCAGTTCTTC CASSLRGSYNEQFF
TRBD1 16 TRBJ1-6 . TRBV27 TGTGCCAGCAGTTTAGGTTCTGCCAGGGGGAATTCACCCCTCCACTTT CASSLGSARGNSPLHF
. 15 TRBJ1-6 . TRBV7-2 TGTGCCAGCAGCTTAGGGGGGGTTTATAATTCACCCCTCCACTTT CASSLGGVYNSPLHF
TRBD2 16 TRBJ2-7 . TRBV18 TGTGCCAGCTCACCCGGACTAGCCCAAGGGGCCTACGAGCAGTACTTC CASSPGLAQGAYEQYF
. 14 TRBJ2-7 . TRBV28 TGTGCCAGCAGTTTTCCGGGGGCCCTACGGGAGCAGTACTTC CASSFPGALREQYF
. 14 TRBJ2-2 . TRBV4-3 TGCGCCAGCAGCCCCCGGGGGCAGGGGGGGGAGCTGTTTTTT CASSPRGQGGELFF
TRBD1 15 TRBJ2-7 . TRBV19 TGTGCCAGTAGTATAATCGACAGGGGATCCTACGAGCAGTACTTC CASSIIDRGSYEQYF
. 14 TRBJ1-5 . TRBV19 TGTGCCAGTAGTATAAGCCAGGCGGATCAGCCCCAGCATTTT CASSISQADQPQHF
. 14 TRBJ1-5 . TRBV5-1 TGCGCCAGCAGCCCCTTGGGCGGGGACGAGCCCCAGCATTTT CASSPLGGDEPQHF
. 11 TRBJ1-1 . TRBV28 TGTGCCAGCTTGGGCCCGGTAGAAGCTTTCTTT CASLGPVEAFF
. 13 TRBJ2-7 . TRBV19 TGTGCCAGTAGTCCTTCGGACGGCTACGAGCAGTACTTC CASSPSDGYEQYF
. 14 TRBJ2-1 few TRBV6-1 TGTGCCAGCAGTGAAGGGCTAGTAAGGAATGAGCAGTTCTTC CASSEGLVRNEQFF
. 10 TRBJ1-2 . TRBV19 TGTGCCAGTAGGAGTGATGGCTACACCTTC CASRSDGYTF
TRBD1 14 TRBJ2-1 . TRBV18 TGTGCCAGCTCACCAGGGACAGGGGGCAATGAGCAGTTCTTC CASSPGTGGNEQFF
TRBD1 13 TRBJ1-4 . TRBV7-2 TGTGCCTCCCGCAGGGGGTTCAATGAAAAACTGTTTTTT CASRRGFNEKLFF
. 13 TRBJ1-1 . TRBV6-5 TGTGCCACCTTACCAATAGGCATTCTTGGGGCTTTCTTT CATLPIGILGAFF
TRBD1 16 TRBJ1-2 . TRBV19 TGTGCCAGTAGTATACCTCGGGACAGCTCTAACTATGGCTACACCTTC CASSIPRDSSNYGYTF
. 10 TRBJ1-1 . TRBV19 TGTGCCAGTAATTTGATCGAAGCTTTCTTT CASNLIEAFF
. 14 TRBJ1-5 . TRBV7-2 TGTGCCAGCAGTGAAGGAGCGGGCAATCAGCCCCAGCATTTT CASSEGAGNQPQHF
TRBD1 13 TRBJ1-2 . TRBV5-1 TGCGCCAGCAGCTCGCCGGACAGGGCTGGCTACACCTTC CASSSPDRAGYTF
. 12 TRBJ2-3 few TRBV13 TGTGCCAGCAGCTTATTTGTAGATACGCAGTATTTT CASSLFVDTQYF
TRBD2 15 TRBJ2-1 . TRBV5-1 TGCGCCAGCAGCATAGCGGGGGAAACGTACAATGAGCAGTTCTTC CASSIAGETYNEQFF
. 15 TRBJ1-4 few TRBV2 TGTGCCAGCAGTGTGGGGCTAGGAGGTTCTGAAAAACTGTTTTTT CASSVGLGGSEKLFF
. 13 TRBJ2-3 . TRBV11-3 TGTGCCAGCAGCTTCGGCAGAACAGATACGCAGTATTTT CASSFGRTDTQYF
. 15 TRBJ2-7 few TRBV4-1 TGCGCCAGCAGCCAAGTGTCGGGAGAGAGGTACGAGCAGTACTTC CASSQVSGERYEQYF
TRBD1 16 TRBJ1-1 once TRBV4-3 TGCGCCAGCAGCCAACGGGGAAGGGGGCCAGGAACTGAAGCTTTCTTT CASSQRGRGPGTEAFF
. 13 TRBJ2-7 . TRBV30 TGTGCCTGGAGTGCGCCGGGGGGCCTCGAGCAGTACTTC CAWSAPGGLEQYF
. 14 TRBJ1-2 . TRBV10-2 TGCGCCAGCAGTGAGGCGGGGTTTAACTATGGCTACACCTTC CASSEAGFNYGYTF
. 16 TRBJ2-1 . TRBV7-8 TGTGCCAGCAGCCGGGGGACACTTCCTACTTACAATGAGCAGTTCTTC CASSRGTLPTYNEQFF
TRBD1 15 TRBJ1-2 . TRBV7-2 TGTGCCAGCAGCCAGGGACAGGTCTCAAACTATGGCTACACCTTC CASSQGQVSNYGYTF
. 14 TRBJ2-2 once TRBV4-3 TGCGCCAGCAGCCAAGAGGCAGGTACCGGGGAGCTGTTTTTT CASSQEAGTGELFF
TRBD1 16 TRBJ1-6 . TRBV6-4 TGTGCCAGCAGTGAGGAGTGGGGACAGAATAATTCACCCCTCCACTTT CASSEEWGQNNSPLHF
. 16 TRBJ1-1 once TRBV19 TGTGCCAGTAGTATATGGGCCAGGCCCGTGGACACTGAAGCTTTCTTT CASSIWARPVDTEAFF
. 13 TRBJ2-2 . TRBV2 TGTGCCAGCAGCCCCCGGGGCACCGGGGAGCTGTTTTTT CASSPRGTGELFF
TRBD1 14 TRBJ1-1 . TRBV4-3 TGCGCCAGCAGCCAGCGCGGGACAGGGGGAGAAGCTTTCTTT CASSQRGTGGEAFF
. 11 TRBJ2-1 . TRBV6-5 TGTGCCACTACAGGGTTACATGAGCAGTTCTTC CATTGLHEQFF
TRBD1 16 TRBJ1-1 . TRBV19 TGTGCCAGTAGTATCCTGGGACAGGGGGCCGCCACTGAAGCTTTCTTT CASSILGQGAATEAFF
. 15 TRBJ1-2 . TRBV7-9 TGTGCCAGCAGCTTAGAGGTTTTCAGGGACTATGGCTACACCTTC CASSLEVFRDYGYTF
. 13 TRBJ1-4 . TRBV29-1 TGCAGCGTTCATGGAGAGGGTGATGAAAAACTGTTTTTT CSVHGEGDEKLFF
. 14 TRBJ2-7 . TRBV5-6 TGTGCCAGCAGCTTGCTCCAGGGAACCTACGAGCAGTACTTC CASSLLQGTYEQYF
. 17 TRBJ2-3 . TRBV19 TGTGCCAGTAGTATAGGGGGTGGAATGGTAGCCCCGGATACGCAGTATTTT CASSIGGGMVAPDTQYF
TRBD2 14 TRBJ2-3 . TRBV7-9 TGTGCCAGCGGACTAGCGGGAGGGCAAGATACGCAGTATTTT CASGLAGGQDTQYF
. 13 TRBJ2-3 . TRBV28 TGTGCCAGCAATCGAGGGTACACAGATACGCAGTATTTT CASNRGYTDTQYF
. 13 TRBJ2-3 . TRBV9 TGTGCCAGCAGCCCCATCAGCACAGATACGCAGTATTTT CASSPISTDTQYF
. 14 TRBJ1-5 . TRBV10-3 TGTGCCATCAGTGAGGCAGGGAGTAATCAGCCCCAGCATTTT CAISEAGSNQPQHF
TRBD1 18 TRBJ1-4 once TRBV5-8 TGTGCCAGCAGCTATGACAGGGGCGGACGAGCAACTAATGAAAAACTGTTTTTT CASSYDRGGRATNEKLFF
. 17 TRBJ2-2 . TRBV9 TGTGCCAGCAGCGGACGAACCCCCCGGGACAACACCGGGGAGCTGTTTTTT CASSGRTPRDNTGELFF
. 16 TRBJ1-2 . TRBV18 TGTGCCAGCTCACCTCCCGGAGACGGCGTCCCCTATGGCTACACCTTC CASSPPGDGVPYGYTF